This T cell receptor (beta chain) is from a study of T cells after yellow fever vaccination. TCRdb analysed the 5' RACE reads with MiXCR anew, one entry per CDR3 protein. The sample consists of a few hundred thousand distinct CDR3 sequences, 8% to 9.5% of them appearing once. The CDR3 extends over 14 amino acids. Germline-derived CDR1 and CDR2 are SGHDT and YYEEEE. V was cut by 4 bases and J by 3 bases, with 12 bases left in between. This clonotype was obtained from a man younger than 35 who received the YFV17D yellow fever vaccine. The chain couples TRBV5-6 to TRBJ2-3; unclear D gene. The sequences come from PBMCs, collected about 49 days after the first yellow fever vaccination. The chain's CDR3 is CASSRIYGTDTQYF. CDR3 nucleotides: TGTGCCAGCAGCCGTATCTACGGAACAGATACGCAGTATTTT.